Each of the 26 T cell receptor beta chains below was sequenced from the same sample in a study of T cell responses to AZD1222 COVID-19 vaccine. TCRdb's copy holds only in-frame clones and misses some; the assay was immunoSEQ multiplex PCR. Of over 50,000 clones in the sample, around 81% are singletons; the top ten hold 26%. Here the sequenced sample was peripheral blood, taken 28 days after the second AZD1222 dose. Receptors were obtained from an adult who received the AZD1222 COVID-19 vaccine.

The chain recombines TRBV4-3 with TRBJ2-5; D is ambiguous. Trimming shortened V by 0 bases and J by 4 bases, and 12 bases separated the two germline ends. Germline CDR1 reads LGHNA; CDR2 reads YSLEER. The CDR3 is 15 amino acids. CDR3 sequence: CASSQDLNRLETQYF. The CDR3 bases are TGCGCCAGCAGCCAAGATCTGAATCGGTTAGAGACCCAGTACTTC.

This sequence joins TRBV2 and TRBJ2-5; 10 nucleotides align to TRBD2. The CDR3 consists of 14 residues. V lost 6 bases to trimming and J lost 4 bases; unmatched junction nucleotides: 5. Germline V gene lookup returns CDR1 SNHLY and CDR2 FYNNEI. The CDR3 sequence: CASRLAGGIETQYF. The CDR3 coding sequence is TGTGCCAGCAGGTTAGCGGGAGGAATAGAGACCCAGTACTTC.

The chain joins TRBV27 to TRBJ2-1; possibly TRBD2 for D (5 bases). Germline values: CDR1 MNHEY, CDR2 SMNVEV (reference sequence). The CDR3 contains 15 residues. With 5 bases removed from V and 0 bases from J, the gap between germline ends came to 11 bases. For the CDR3, the DNA is TGTGCCAGCAGTCCAGCGGTGAGCTCCTACAATGAGCAGTTCTTC. Translated: CASSPAVSSYNEQFF.

The chain couples TRBV7-8 to TRBJ1-1, with a weak D call TRBD1 (5 bases). The V and J ends lost 5 bases and 4 bases respectively, with 17 bases between them. Germline loops: CDR1 SGHVS, CDR2 FQNEAQ. The CDR3 has 15 amino acids. The CDR3 DNA sequence: TGTGCCAGCAGCGGGAGCGGGGCGGCGGGCACTGAAGCTTTCTTT. Amino acid sequence: CASSGSGAAGTEAFF.

The V and J genes are TRBV7-9 and TRBJ1-2; D not resolved. Trimming left V 4 bases short and J 8 bases short, with 14 bases between. CDR3 length equals 13 residues. CDR1 is SEHNR and CDR2 is FQNEAQ in the germline V gene (reference sequence). Here the CDR3 reads CASSSSGAKGYTF. In nucleotides, the CDR3 is TGTGCCAGCAGCTCGAGTGGCGCAAAGGGCTACACCTTC.

This chain uses TRBV4-3 with TRBJ2-1; D not certain. Trimming cost V 0 bases and J 2 bases, with 14 bases left between them. The CDR3 sequence is 17 residues long. The germline gives CDR1 LGHNA, CDR2 YSLEER. CDR3 sequence (DNA): TGCGCCAGCAGCCAAGATCCAGGAAGCCCTGCCTACAATGAGCAGTTCTTC. This translates into CASSQDPGSPAYNEQFF.

This clone was seen just once. The gene calls are TRBV27 and TRBJ2-7; possibly TRBD2 for D (5 bases). Germline CDR1 reads MNHEY; CDR2 reads SMNVEV (reference sequence). This CDR3 spans 12 amino acids. V was cut by 6 bases and J by 2 bases, with 8 bases left in between. The CDR3 bases are TGTGCCAGCAGAAGCGGCACCTACGAGCAGTACTTC. This encodes CASRSGTYEQYF.

The rearrangement joins TRBV19 to TRBJ2-1, with TRBD1 matching over 10 bases. The V and J ends lost 3 bases and 0 bases, in that order; junction bases with no gene match: 11. The CDR3 sequence is 19 residues long. Germline V gene sequence: CDR1 LNHDA, CDR2 SQIVND (reference sequence). CDR3: CASSIAGTGAGSSYNEQFF. The DNA of the CDR3 is TGTGCCAGTAGTATCGCTGGGACAGGGGCTGGAAGCTCCTACAATGAGCAGTTCTTC.

V is TRBV10-2 and J is TRBJ1-1, with 10 bases lining up with TRBD1. Germline V gene lookup returns CDR1 WSHSY and CDR2 SAAADI. The J segment lost 1 base and the V segment lost 6 bases, leaving 2 bases of the junction unmatched. The CDR3 is made up of 14 amino acids. CDR3 in amino acids: CASRRDRGNTEAFF. The CDR3 bases are TGCGCCAGCAGGCGGGACAGGGGGAACACTGAAGCTTTCTTT.

The J gene is TRBJ1-1, the V gene TRBV6-2 or TRBV6-3; a weak D match, TRBD1 (5 bases). V was trimmed by 2 bases and J by 8 bases, leaving 12 bases between them. This CDR3 region has 13 residues. The V gene's germline CDR1 is MNHEY and CDR2 SVGEGT. The CDR3 region is CASSYRLGREAFF. The CDR3 coding sequence is TGTGCCAGCAGTTACCGGCTGGGGCGGGAAGCTTTCTTT.

This clone has a handful of counts. The chain joins TRBV24-1 to TRBJ2-5; no reliable D call. The ends were cut back, 3 bases at V and 1 base at J, with 8 bases in the middle. The CDR3 covers 14 residues. Germline CDR1 reads KGHDR; CDR2 reads SFDVKD. The CDR3 loop is CATSDRPPQETQYF. CDR3 nucleotide sequence: TGTGCCACCAGTGATCGACCCCCCCAAGAGACCCAGTACTTC.

The chain employs TRBV28 and TRBJ2-7; D possibly uses TRBD1 or TRBD2 (6 bases each). The CDR3 has 14 residues. V lost 5 bases, J lost 3 bases, and 14 bases lay in between. CDR1 is MDHEN and CDR2 is SYDVKM in the germline V gene. The CDR3 DNA follows: TGTGCCAGCAGTGTCGGGGGCTTCGACTACGAGCAGTACTTC. This sequence encodes CASSVGGFDYEQYF.

This clone was found once. The V gene is TRBV27, the J gene TRBJ1-1; 7 bases are a match to TRBD1. Germline V gene data show CDR1 as MNHEY and CDR2 as SMNVEV (reference sequence). V was clipped by 6 bases and J by 0 bases; unmatched bases: 4. CDR3 length: 14 residues. CDR3 sequence reads: CASRRGGMNTEAFF. The DNA for the CDR3 is TGTGCCAGCAGGCGAGGGGGCATGAACACTGAAGCTTTCTTT.

The gene calls are TRBV20-1 and TRBJ2-1; D might be TRBD1 (6 bases). V was pared by 6 bases and J by 8 bases, with 11 bases between. Germline CDR1 DFQATT, CDR2 SNEGSKA (reference sequence). The CDR3 consists of 11 residues. CDR3 sequence (DNA): TGCAGTGCAAACAAGGGGGATGAGCAGTTCTTC. This translates into CSANKGDEQFF.

The chain uses TRBV7-2 and TRBJ2-3; 16 bases are shared with TRBD2. This CDR3 is built from 19 residues. The V gene's germline CDR1 is SGHTA and CDR2 FQGNSA. The V segment lost 0 bases and the J segment 5 bases; nucleotides outside the gene matches: 8. Written as DNA, the CDR3 is TGTGCCAGCAGCTTAGCGCTCGGGACTAGCGGGAGGGCCAAAGATACGCAGTATTTT. Translating gives CASSLALGTSGRAKDTQYF.

The chain couples TRBV11-2 to TRBJ2-2, with 10 nucleotides matching TRBD2. The germline V gene has CDR1 SGHAT and CDR2 FQNNGV. This CDR3 contains 18 residues. V gave up 3 bases and J gave up 0 bases; unmatched junction bases: 7. The CDR3 bases are TGTGCCAGCAGCTTTATGGCTAGCGGGGGAACGAACACCGGGGAGCTGTTTTTT. Translating it yields CASSFMASGGTNTGELFF.

The chain links TRBV6-6 to TRBJ1-2; D ambiguous. Deletions cut 0 bases from V and 5 bases from J, with 10 bases between. There are 14 residues in the CDR3. The germline CDR1 and CDR2 sequences are MNHNY and SVGAGI (reference sequence). CDR3 in amino acids: CASSYSEGWYGYTF. CDR3 nucleotide sequence: TGTGCCAGCAGTTACTCGGAGGGATGGTATGGCTACACCTTC.

A single count supports this clone. The V gene is TRBV5-1, the J gene TRBJ2-5; maybe TRBD1 (5 bases). Germline CDR1 SGHRS, CDR2 YFSETQ. Trimming removed 1 base from V and 9 bases from J, with 16 bases in between. The CDR3 totals 14 residues. The CDR3 protein is CASSLKATAQAQYF. Here the CDR3 DNA reads TGCGCCAGCAGCTTGAAAGCGACAGCCCAGGCCCAGTACTTC.

This clone was seen just once. This chain uses TRBV25-1 with TRBJ2-1; D remains unclear. The CDR3 runs to 18 residues. The germline CDR1 and CDR2 sequences are MGHDK and SYGVNS. Trimming removed 0 bases from V and 0 bases from J, with 15 bases in between. DNA for the CDR3: TGTGCCAGCAGTGAATATCTGAGTAGACCAAGCTCCTACAATGAGCAGTTCTTC. It yields the protein CASSEYLSRPSSYNEQFF.

The chain couples TRBV27 to TRBJ2-1, with 9 bases matching TRBD1. The V gene's germline CDR1 is MNHEY and CDR2 SMNVEV (reference sequence). Trimming took 1 base from V and 4 from J; bases not matched to a gene: 2. The CDR3 is made up of 15 amino acids. CDR3 in DNA: TGTGCCAGCAGTTTATGGGGACAGGGATACAATGAGCAGTTCTTC. Encoded protein: CASSLWGQGYNEQFF.

The chain is built from TRBV19 and TRBJ2-6, with D perhaps TRBD1 or TRBD2 (6 bases each). Per the germline V gene, CDR1 is LNHDA and CDR2 is SQIVND (reference sequence). The germline V and J ends were trimmed by 6 bases and 0 bases, with 24 bases remaining between them. This CDR3 contains 20 residues. The CDR3 sequence: CASRKPAGHQPYSGANVLTF. Here the CDR3 DNA reads TGTGCCAGTAGGAAACCTGCGGGACACCAACCTTACTCTGGGGCCAACGTCCTGACTTTC. Variable domain in full (rest from reference TRBV19 and TRBJ2-6): DGGITQSPKYLFRKEGQNVTLSCEQNLNHDAMYWYRQDPGQGLRLIYYSQIVNDFQKGDIAEGYSVSREKKESFPLTVTSAQKNPTAFYLCASRKPAGHQPYSGANVLTFGAGSRLTVL.

The V and J genes are TRBV19 and TRBJ2-7; possible D gene TRBD2, 5 bases. The ends were cut back, 10 bases at V and 7 bases at J, with 20 bases in the middle. There are 13 residues in the CDR3. The V gene's germline CDR1 is LNHDA and CDR2 SQIVND (reference sequence). DNA for the CDR3: TGTGCCACCCGGATAGGAGGCGGCGAGGAGCAGTACTTC. Amino acid sequence: CATRIGGGEEQYF.

This clone was counted only a few times. V and J are TRBV7-2 and TRBJ1-5; 7 positions agree with TRBD1. Germline V gene sequence: CDR1 SGHTA, CDR2 FQGNSA. V lost 2 bases to trimming and J lost 2 bases; unmatched junction nucleotides: 0. The CDR3 has 14 amino acids. The CDR3 loop is CASSLTGGNQPQHF. Here the CDR3 DNA reads TGTGCCAGCAGCTTAACAGGGGGCAATCAGCCCCAGCATTTT.

This clone showed up just once. V is TRBV5-4 and J is TRBJ1-2; 7 bases align to TRBD1. Per germline, CDR1 SGHNT and CDR2 YYREEE (reference sequence). V was clipped by 0 bases and J by 6 bases; unmatched bases: 14. CDR3 length: 17 residues. The CDR3 bases are TGTGCCAGCAGCTTGGGACAGGGAAGGCAAGTAGAGGATGGCTACACCTTC. Protein: CASSLGQGRQVEDGYTF.

This chain connects TRBV6-5 to TRBJ1-1, with a weak D call TRBD1 (6 bases). The CDR3 spans 16 residues. V was cut by 2 bases and J by 3 bases, with 16 bases left in between. Germline-derived CDR1 and CDR2 are MNHEY and SVGAGI. Here the CDR3 reads CASSYRKGGGHTEAFF. The CDR3 coding sequence is TGTGCCAGCAGTTACCGAAAGGGGGGTGGGCACACTGAAGCTTTCTTT.

The CDR3 nucleotides read TGTGCCAGCAGCGTACTGGACAGGGGGAACACTGAAGCTTTCTTT. It specifies CASSVLDRGNTEAFF. J is TRBJ1-1 and V is TRBV9; TRBD1 aligns across 9 bases. The trim removed 1 base at V and 1 base at J, leaving 2 bases unmatched. The length of the CDR3 is 15 residues. The germline CDR1 and CDR2 sequences are SGDLS and YYNGEE. Looking up the rest from reference TRBV9 and TRBJ1-1 gives the full variable domain: DSGVTQTPKHLITATGQRVTLRCSPRSGDLSVYWYQQSLDQGLQFLIQYYNGEERAKGNILERFSAQQFPDLHSELNLSSLELGDSALYFCASSVLDRGNTEAFFGQGTRLTVV.